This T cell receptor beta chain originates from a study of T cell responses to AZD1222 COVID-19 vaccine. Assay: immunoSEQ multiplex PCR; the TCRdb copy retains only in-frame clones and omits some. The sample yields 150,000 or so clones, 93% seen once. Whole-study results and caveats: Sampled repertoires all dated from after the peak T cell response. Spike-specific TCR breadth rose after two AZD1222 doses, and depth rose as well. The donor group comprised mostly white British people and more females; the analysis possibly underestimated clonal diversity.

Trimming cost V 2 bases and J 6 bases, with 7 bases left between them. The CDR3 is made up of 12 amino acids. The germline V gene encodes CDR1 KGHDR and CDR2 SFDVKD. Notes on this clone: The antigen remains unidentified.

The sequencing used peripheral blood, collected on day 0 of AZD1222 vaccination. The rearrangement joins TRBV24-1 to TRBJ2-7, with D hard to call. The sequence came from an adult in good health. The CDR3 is CATSDSGVEQYF. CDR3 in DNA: TGTGCCACCAGTGATTCAGGAGTCGAGCAGTACTTC.